Reported below is one T cell receptor (beta chain). The sample is drawn from a study of T cells in Graves' hyperthyroidism and ophthalmopathy. The V and J ends lost 4 bases and 2 bases, in that order; junction bases with no gene match: 6. CDR1 is ENHRY and CDR2 is SYGVKD in the germline V gene. CDR3 length equals 16 residues. TCR beta CDR3 region amplification was performed from RNA transcripts. RT-PCR in the first round (using the HTBI primer set) targeted the TCR CDR3. TCRdb independently ran MiXCR on the multiplex PCR reads; one entry per CDR3 protein. The sample consists of roughly 800,000 distinct CDR3 sequences, 38% of them appearing once. Newly diagnosed hyperthyroidism, duration under 2 months, in patients aged 18 to 65. Extraction of PBMCs used 8.5 to 10 ml of fresh peripheral blood.

The sequenced sample consisted of blood. The TCR sequence derives from a young man with Graves' hyperthyroidism. The chain links TRBV10-3 to TRBJ2-5; 11 nucleotides line up with TRBD2. In DNA form, the CDR3 reads TGTGCCATCAGTGCTAGGGGACTAGCGGAACAAGAGACCCAGTACTTC. Residues: CAISARGLAEQETQYF.